This T cell receptor beta chain is from a study of read filtering for tumor transcriptome and immune sequencing. Overall study: Among patients, under 20 were male and 15 or so female, aged about 45 to 85 (mean about 69). The study, taken as a whole, reports: Compared with RNA-seq, IR-seq gave much higher clonotype depth and reliability. Dropping single-read clonotypes raised IR-seq and RNA-seq shared-clonotype correlation.

Sampling of bone marrow took place during active disease in every patient. This clonotype was counted only a few times. The target antigen is unknown. The length of the CDR3 is 15 residues. Germline V gene sequence: CDR1 DFQATT, CDR2 SNEGSKA (reference sequence). Trimming stripped 5 bases from V and 5 bases from J, with 19 bases between. Molecular barcoded adaptors covering alpha/delta and beta/gamma chains were used on roughly 400 ng RNA. TCRdb ran MiXCR on the reads and lists one entry per CDR3 protein. The table shows about 58,000 distinct CDR3 sequences, with around an eighth occurring only once. The origin of this receptor is a donor at least 40 years old with multiple myeloma. The specimen sequenced was a population of CD138-negative cells sorted from bone marrow. The chain joins TRBV20-1 to TRBJ1-5; D not certain. DNA for the CDR3: TGCAGTGCTTCCTCGCGGGCCGGCCGTCATCAGCCCCAGCATTTT. Protein sequence: CSASSRAGRHQPQHF.